These T cell receptor beta chains were read from a single sample in a study of vaccination and CD4 T cells after COVID-19. For these TCRs, the target antigens are not known. One entry per CDR3 protein, called by TCRdb with MiXCR from the PCR reads. The table has some 9,300 distinct CDR3 sequences, about 23% seen once. Sample: CD4+ T cells from blood, cultured in vitro, taken before SARS-CoV-2 vaccination. These receptors all stem from a human donor who received a COVID-19 vaccine. CDR3s include the opening cysteine and the closing phenylalanine or tryptophan. The order of the fields is J gene, V gene, CDR3 protein.

j_gene: TRBJ1-3; v_gene: TRBV20-1; CDR3aa: CSATNRGENTIYF
j_gene: TRBJ1-4; v_gene: TRBV6-1; CDR3aa: CASTEQQTTNEKLFF
j_gene: TRBJ2-1; v_gene: TRBV2; CDR3aa: CASSRSPGQGAYNEQFF
j_gene: TRBJ1-4; v_gene: TRBV6-1; CDR3aa: CASRREVQEKLFF
j_gene: TRBJ2-4; v_gene: TRBV12-3/TRBV12-4; CDR3aa: CASSFRSGGVGKNIQYF
j_gene: TRBJ2-1; v_gene: TRBV30; CDR3aa: CAWRSYNEQFF
j_gene: TRBJ2-5; v_gene: TRBV20-1; CDR3aa: CSASGGMGRETQYF
j_gene: TRBJ1-6; v_gene: TRBV5-6; CDR3aa: CASSLLEGRDSPLHF
j_gene: TRBJ1-1; v_gene: TRBV20-1; CDR3aa: CSARAHRGAGDEAFF
j_gene: TRBJ1-2; v_gene: TRBV2; CDR3aa: CAGSEGGDYGYTF
j_gene: TRBJ2-7; v_gene: TRBV2; CDR3aa: CASSKTTGAYEQYF
j_gene: TRBJ1-2; v_gene: TRBV6-5; CDR3aa: CASSYALTGNYGYTF
j_gene: TRBJ1-3; v_gene: TRBV12-3/TRBV12-4; CDR3aa: CASTPTGQPTGNTIYF
j_gene: TRBJ2-7; v_gene: TRBV20-1; CDR3aa: CSADAGTGVYEQYF
j_gene: TRBJ2-2; v_gene: TRBV5-4; CDR3aa: CASSAGLGWSGELFF
j_gene: TRBJ1-6; v_gene: TRBV27; CDR3aa: CASSLLEIGYNSPLHF
j_gene: TRBJ2-5; v_gene: TRBV20-1; CDR3aa: CSAQDSPGETQYF
j_gene: TRBJ2-2; v_gene: TRBV6-1; CDR3aa: CASGYRSRGELFF